This T cell receptor (beta chain) was obtained from a study of T cell responses to AZD1222 COVID-19 vaccine. Study-wide results and caveats: Only 5 or 6 AZD1222 recipients were seropositive at baseline. The breadth and depth of Spike-specific TCRs increased once two AZD1222 doses had been given.

TCRdb's table, derived via immunoSEQ multiplex PCR, lists solely in-frame clones and lacks some. The profile shows some 56,000 clones, roughly nine tenths of them singletons. CDR3 length: 13 amino acids. Germline values: CDR1 MNHEY, CDR2 SVGAGI. With 6 bases removed from V and 7 bases from J, the gap between germline ends came to 12 bases. On this clone: Its antigen remains unidentified.

Analyses pooled second doses at about 4 or about 12 weeks. Sequenced material: peripheral blood, taken 28 days after the second AZD1222 dose. The TCR sequence derives from an adult who received the AZD1222 COVID-19 vaccine. The gene calls are TRBV6-5 and TRBJ2-2, with D tentatively TRBD1 (6 bases). The CDR3 DNA reads TGTGCCAGCAGCAAAACAGGGATCGGGGAGCTGTTTTTT. Its protein is CASSKTGIGELFF.